This T cell receptor (beta chain) was sequenced in a study of a mutant IDH1 vaccine in newly diagnosed glioma. Study-wide background: Week 47 marked visit V13, whereas week 35 marked visit V12. Whole-study findings and limits: Researchers report vaccine-induced immune responses in 80% to 95% of patients.

In regard to this clone: No antigen is known for it.

Some clones are missing from TCRdb's copy, which holds only in-frame ones; the method was immunoSEQ multiplex PCR. The sample shows some 30,000 clones, roughly 79% of them seen only once. CDR1 is LNHDA, CDR2 SQIVND, per germline (reference sequence). The CDR3 covers 14 residues. Documented time point: week 35, safety follow-up. The content of each vaccine dose was 300 ug of mutant IDH1 20-mer peptide, and topical imiquimod accompanied it. Patients came in for eight vaccinations, in weeks 1, 3, 5, 7, 11, 15, 19 and 23. The chain has TRBV19 and TRBJ2-7; 9 bases map to TRBD1. This TCR came from a woman in her twenties or thirties with glioma. Some clones in this sample may be carry-over from other donors' samples. The sequenced sample was PBMCs, obtained from a glioma patient whose treatment included an IDH1 peptide vaccine. DNA for the CDR3: TGTGCGACTCAACGGGACAGGGCCACCTACGAGCAGTACTTC. Translated: CATQRDRATYEQYF.